This passage covers 6 T cell receptor beta chains from one sample sequenced in a study of OX40 agonist ivuxolimab in advanced cancers. Clones were read by immunoSEQ multiplex PCR, and TCRdb kept only the in-frame ones, dropping some. The table lists tens of thousands of clones, approximately 86% of them singletons. This material consisted of CD4+ or CD8+ T cells sorted from blood, taken in a trial of the OX40 agonist ivuxolimab. The receptors here all came from an adult with an advanced solid tumor such as melanoma, head and neck, liver or kidney cancer.

This clone was detected once. The gene calls are TRBV7-4 and TRBJ1-1; 9 bases agree with TRBD1. The CDR3 has 15 amino acids. The V and J ends lost 2 bases and 5 bases, in that order; junction bases with no gene match: 6. In germline, CDR1 is SGHVT, CDR2 SQSDAQ. This chain's CDR3 is CASSLRTGEKTEAFF. In DNA, the CDR3 is TGTGCCAGCAGCTTAAGGACAGGGGAAAAGACTGAAGCTTTCTTT.

The J gene is TRBJ2-1, the V gene TRBV10-3; TRBD2 agrees at 13 bases. J was trimmed by 6 bases and V by 8 bases; bases with no gene match: 1. The CDR3 sequence is 13 residues long. Germline CDR1 reads ENHRY; CDR2 reads SYGVKD. CDR3 bases: TGTGCCATCCGGACTAGCGGGAGCAATGAGCAGTTCTTC. Translation: CAIRTSGSNEQFF.

The chain uses TRBV2 and TRBJ1-1; 9 bases are a match to TRBD1. This CDR3 is built from 15 residues. V lost 6 bases to trimming and J lost 5 bases; unmatched junction nucleotides: 10. CDR1 and CDR2 (germline): SNHLY, FYNNEI. The CDR3 spells CASSLQGALFTEAFF. CDR3 nucleotides: TGTGCCAGCAGCTTACAGGGGGCGCTTTTTACTGAAGCTTTCTTT.

The chain combines TRBV6-1 with TRBJ2-1; D perhaps matches TRBD2 (6 bases). Deletions cut 7 bases from V and 0 bases from J, with 10 bases between. The CDR3 totals 14 residues. Germline assignment: CDR1 MNHNS and CDR2 SASEGT. The CDR3 loop is CASIVGGSYNEQFF. CDR3 nucleotides: TGTGCCAGCATTGTGGGAGGCTCCTACAATGAGCAGTTCTTC.

The J gene is TRBJ1-4, the V gene TRBV5-6; tentatively, D is TRBD1 (5 bases). Germline V gene sequence: CDR1 SGHDT, CDR2 YYEEEE. The CDR3 totals 14 residues. Trimming took 1 base from V and 8 from J, leaving 12 bases between them. CDR3 amino acids: CASSLLGVGEKLFF. The DNA for the CDR3 is TGTGCCAGCAGCTTGTTGGGGGTAGGGGAAAAACTGTTTTTT.

On this clone: One junction end does not reproduce the germline sequence, and a read error may be involved. The V gene is TRBV19, the J gene TRBJ1-1; D is unclear. The germline V gene encodes CDR1 LNHDA and CDR2 SQIVND (reference sequence). The CDR3 contains 16 residues. This CDR3 is CASSIDGQPVNAEAFF. The CDR3 nucleotides read TGTGCCAGTAGTATAGATGGGCAGCCGGTGAACGCTGAAGCTTTCTTT.